This is a list of T cell receptor beta chains from one sample in a study of Ad26.COV2.S vaccination and SARS-CoV-2 variants. Using immunoSEQ multiplex PCR, the repertoire was profiled, and TCRdb retains in-frame clones only, with some absent. The sample records roughly 460,000 clones, about 88% being singletons. The specimen comprised peripheral blood, sampled in a trial of Ad26.COV2.S vaccine versus placebo. All receptors come from a person between 18 and 59 years old who received the Ad26.COV2.S COVID-19 vaccine or a placebo. Both conserved end residues are part of each CDR3. The D gene is left open where the match is weak. The size of a clone is reported for some rows only, either as once, few or many, or as a class for expanded clones.

j_call | clone_size | v_call | d_call | cdr3_nt | cdr3_aa
TRBJ2-7 | . | TRBV27 | TRBD1 | TGTGCCAGCAAAAGAACCGGGACAGAATTTTACGAGCAGTACTTC | CASKRTGTEFYEQYF
TRBJ2-1 | . | TRBV27 | . | TGTGCCAGCAATACAGGATCCTACAATGAGCAGTTCTTC | CASNTGSYNEQFF
TRBJ1-1 | . | TRBV18 | . | TGTGCCAGCTCACCAGGCATACAGGGAATCTCTGAAGCTTTCTTT | CASSPGIQGISEAFF
TRBJ2-5 | . | TRBV27 | . | TGTGCCAGCAGTCCTACTTCTAGGGGAGAGACCCAGTACTTC | CASSPTSRGETQYF
TRBJ1-2 | . | TRBV7-9 | TRBD1 | TGTGCCAGCAATATGGGGGACAGGGGACCAGATGGCTACACCTTC | CASNMGDRGPDGYTF
TRBJ2-5 | . | TRBV4-2 | . | TGTGCCAGCAGCCGCCGGGGGGCTATAGCGGATACTCCTAGAGAGACCCAGTACTTC | CASSRRGAIADTPRETQYF
TRBJ2-7 | few | TRBV5-4 | TRBD2 | TGTGCCAGCAGCGGAGGGACTAGCTCCTACGAGCAGTACTTC | CASSGGTSSYEQYF
TRBJ1-4 | . | TRBV19 | . | TGTGCCAGTAGAATCCCGGGGTCAGAGAATGAAAAACTGTTTTTT | CASRIPGSENEKLFF
TRBJ2-7 | . | TRBV28 | . | TGTGCCAGCAGTCCCAGGGGCGCCAGCTCCTACGAGCAGTACTTC | CASSPRGASSYEQYF
TRBJ2-1 | . | TRBV5-1 | . | TGCGCCAGCAGCTTGTTCGGCCTGAACAACAATGAGCAGTTCTTC | CASSLFGLNNNEQFF
TRBJ1-5 | . | TRBV27 | . | TGTGCCAGCAGTTTAAAGCCGATGGGAAGTACGAGCAATCAGCCCCAGCATTTT | CASSLKPMGSTSNQPQHF
TRBJ1-4 | once | TRBV28 | . | TGTGCCAGCAGTTTGGGGGGCAGGTCCCATGAAAAACTGTTTTTT | CASSLGGRSHEKLFF
TRBJ2-7 | . | TRBV6-2/TRBV6-3 | . | TGTGCCAGCAGCCAAACTTGGATGAGCCGGTACTTC | CASSQTWMSRYF
TRBJ1-4 | . | TRBV24-1 | . | TGTGCCACCAGTGATAGCCAGCCTAATGAAAAACTGTTTTTT | CATSDSQPNEKLFF
TRBJ2-3 | . | TRBV19 | . | TGTGCCAGTAGTATCGATCCTCCCAGGGATACGCAGTATTTT | CASSIDPPRDTQYF
TRBJ2-7 | . | TRBV3-1/TRBV3-2 | TRBD1 | TGTGCCAGCAGCACCCGGACAGGGACCTACGAGCAGTACTTC | CASSTRTGTYEQYF
TRBJ1-2 | . | TRBV19 | TRBD1 | TGTGCCAGTAGTATGGGACAGCTCAACTATGGCTACACCTTC | CASSMGQLNYGYTF
TRBJ1-6 | . | TRBV30 | . | TGTGCCTTGTATCGTTGGAATTCACCCCTCCACTTT | CALYRWNSPLHF
TRBJ2-7 | once | TRBV5-6 | . | TGTGCCAGCAGCTTGGCCCCGGACAAAACCTACGAGCAGTACTTC | CASSLAPDKTYEQYF
TRBJ2-5 | . | TRBV25-1 | TRBD1 | TGTGCCAGCAGTGAATTTTATACAGGGGGGCATGAGACCCAGTACTTC | CASSEFYTGGHETQYF
TRBJ2-7 | . | TRBV4-2 | . | TGTGCCAGCAGCCAAGATGAGTACGGGAGAGGGAACTTCTACGAGCAGTACTTC | CASSQDEYGRGNFYEQYF
TRBJ2-5 | . | TRBV4-1 | . | TGCGCCAGCAGCCAAGAAGAGACCCAGTACTTC | CASSQEETQYF
TRBJ2-7 | few | TRBV10-1 | . | TGCGCCAGCAGTGATGAGTCCGGACACCCCTACGAGCAGTACTTC | CASSDESGHPYEQYF
TRBJ2-1 | . | TRBV6-6 | TRBD2 | TGTGCCAGCCGCGGGGCTAGCGGGGGGAATGAGCAGTTCTTC | CASRGASGGNEQFF
TRBJ2-1 | once | TRBV4-1 | TRBD2 | TGCGCCAGCAACCCAACTAGCGGATACAATGAGCAGTTCTTC | CASNPTSGYNEQFF
TRBJ1-1 | . | TRBV25-1 | . | TGTGCCAGCAGTGGGCTGACAGGATTTATGAACACTGAAGCTTTCTTT | CASSGLTGFMNTEAFF
TRBJ1-6 | . | TRBV10-3 | . | TGTGCCATCAGTGAGCGTCCAACAGGGCTTGCGGACAATAATTCACCCCTCCACTTT | CAISERPTGLADNNSPLHF
TRBJ2-1 | . | TRBV6-2/TRBV6-3 | TRBD2 | TGTGCCAGCAGTTACACCTCTTCTGCGGGAGGTCCCTACAATGAGCAGTTCTTC | CASSYTSSAGGPYNEQFF
TRBJ2-7 | . | TRBV28 | . | TGTGCCAGCAGTTTATACCCGGGGATGGGAGCATACGAGCAGTACTTC | CASSLYPGMGAYEQYF
TRBJ1-2 | . | TRBV10-2 | . | TGCGCCAGCAGTGAGTTTGGGGGGGGCTACACCTTC | CASSEFGGGYTF
TRBJ2-5 | . | TRBV3-1/TRBV3-2 | TRBD2 | TGTGCCAGCAGCCAGGGCTGGCGGGGGGCAATGGTGGAGACCCAGTACTTC | CASSQGWRGAMVETQYF
TRBJ1-6 | . | TRBV5-1 | . | TGCGCCAGCAGCTTTTATAGGGGTGGATCACCCCTCCACTTT | CASSFYRGGSPLHF
TRBJ1-4 | . | TRBV5-1 | . | TGCGCCAGCACGGCAGGGCGGGGAACTAATGAAAAACTGTTTTTT | CASTAGRGTNEKLFF
TRBJ2-2 | . | TRBV9 | . | TGTGCCAGCAGCGTAAGGGCTGGCACCGGGGAGCTGTTTTTT | CASSVRAGTGELFF
TRBJ2-7 | . | TRBV2 | . | TGTGCCAGCAGTAAAGGACCCGGGAAGACCTACGAGCAGTACTTC | CASSKGPGKTYEQYF
TRBJ2-7 | . | TRBV7-9 | TRBD2 | TGTGCCAGCAGCTTATTAGGCACCGGGACTAGAATGATGGACGAGCAGTACTTC | CASSLLGTGTRMMDEQYF
TRBJ1-3 | . | TRBV28 | TRBD1 | TGTGCCAGCAGTTTTCAAGACAGGGGGCCTGGAAACACCATATATTTT | CASSFQDRGPGNTIYF
TRBJ1-2 | few | TRBV6-2/TRBV6-3 | . | TGTGCCAGCAGCCGACAGAACGCAGGCTACACCTTC | CASSRQNAGYTF
TRBJ2-5 | . | TRBV6-5 | TRBD2 | TGTGCCAGCAGTTACTCGACAGCGGGGGTCCAAGAGACCCAGTACTTC | CASSYSTAGVQETQYF
TRBJ2-7 | . | TRBV6-6 | TRBD1 | TGTGCCAGCAGTTACAGTCCGGGACAGGGAACCTACGAGCAGTACTTC | CASSYSPGQGTYEQYF